Below, 25 T cell receptor beta chains from the same sample are listed, as sequenced in a study of blood T cell repertoires in COVID-19. Repertoires were generated with immunoSEQ multiplex PCR, while TCRdb's copy carries only in-frame clones and drops some. This sample yields around 210,000 clones, of which 89% are seen a single time; about 8.8% belongs to the top ten. The material sequenced was PBMCs or T cells enriched from blood (not recorded which). The origin of the receptors is a woman aged 18-29 years who had recovered from COVID-19.

This chain joins TRBV7-9 and TRBJ1-6; the match to TRBD1 covers 7 bases. The CDR3 has 13 amino acids. The germline CDR1 and CDR2 sequences are SEHNR and FQNEAQ (reference sequence). The V gene end was trimmed by 5 bases and the J gene end by 15 bases; junction bases not matched to a gene: 10. The CDR3 is CASSPKPWDSLHF. DNA for the CDR3: TGTGCCAGCAGCCCAAAACCATGGGACAGCCTCCACTTT.

This clone turned up a few times. The gene calls are TRBV10-1 and TRBJ2-2, with D possibly matching TRBD1 (7 bases). The germline gives CDR1 WNHNN, CDR2 SYGVQD (reference sequence). V was pared by 6 bases and J by 1 base, with 27 bases between. CDR3 length: 20 residues. The CDR3: CASSLGQPRGVPKNTGELFF. CDR3 in DNA: TGCGCCAGCAGCCTGGGACAGCCGAGGGGGGTCCCAAAGAACACCGGGGAGCTGTTTTTT.

Turning to this clone: The junction and the germline gene differ at one end; a read error may be behind it. The V and J genes are TRBV13 and TRBJ1-2; the D gene is possibly TRBD1 (5 bases). The CDR3 loop spans 14 amino acids. In germline, CDR1 is PRHDT, CDR2 FYEKMQ (reference sequence). The DNA of the CDR3 is TGTGCCAGCAGCTTAGGGCGCGGGGCGTCCGGGAATAAGTTC. Translated, it gives CASSLGRGASGNKF.

The chain joins TRBV3-1 (or the pseudogene TRBV3-2) to TRBJ1-1; TRBD1 aligns across 7 bases. The CDR3 contains 14 residues. Per the germline V gene, CDR1 is LGHDT and CDR2 is YNNKEL (reference sequence). The junction had 3 bases not matched to a gene; V was cut back by 4 bases and J by 1 base. The CDR3 DNA sequence: TGTGCCAGCAGCCCCCGGGACAGGAACACTGAAGCTTTCTTT. Translated: CASSPRDRNTEAFF.

V gene TRBV5-4 combines with J gene TRBJ1-4; D is unclear. The CDR3 has 15 residues. V was pared by 5 bases and J by 0 bases, with 11 bases between. Looked up from germline, CDR1 is SGHNT and CDR2 is YYREEE (reference sequence). The CDR3 nucleotides read TGTGCCAGCAGACGTGCAGGCCCAACTAATGAAAAACTGTTTTTT. Translating gives CASRRAGPTNEKLFF. Full variable domain (remainder filled in from reference TRBV5-4 and TRBJ1-4): ETGVTQSPTHLIKTRGQQVTLRCSSQSGHNTVSWYQQALGQGPQFIFQYYREEENGRGNFPPRFSGLQFPNYSSELNVNALELDDSALYLCASRRAGPTNEKLFFGSGTQLSVL.

The chain recombines TRBV9 with TRBJ2-2; 7 positions agree with TRBD2. The junction had 0 bases not matched to a gene; V was cut back by 7 bases and J by 0 bases. The V gene's germline CDR1 is SGDLS and CDR2 YYNGEE. The CDR3 runs 13 residues. The CDR3 sequence is CASGGANTGELFF. In nucleotides, the CDR3 is TGTGCCAGCGGGGGGGCGAACACCGGGGAGCTGTTTTTT.

This clone was seen once. The chain employs TRBV11-2 and TRBJ1-2; D is perhaps TRBD1 (5 bases). Trimming shortened V by 1 base and J by 3 bases, and 9 bases separated the two germline ends. The CDR3 spans 14 residues. Germline loops: CDR1 SGHAT, CDR2 FQNNGV. CDR3 loop: CASSLARGDYGYTF. As DNA, the CDR3 is TGTGCCAGCAGCTTAGCTAGGGGCGACTATGGCTACACCTTC.

This clone was observed a handful of times. This chain connects TRBV7-9 to TRBJ1-2, with a tentative D call TRBD1 (6 bases). The CDR3 runs to 17 residues. Germline V CDR1 and CDR2: SEHNR, FQNEAQ (reference sequence). The V end was cut by 5 bases, the J end by 0 bases, with 19 bases between. The DNA for the CDR3 is TGTGCCAGCAGCCCACCCCGCGGGCCAGGGGCTAACTATGGCTACACCTTC. As protein: CASSPPRGPGANYGYTF. Variable domain in full (rest from reference TRBV7-9 and TRBJ1-2): DTGVSQNPRHKITKRGQNVTFRCDPISEHNRLYWYRQTLGQGPEFLTYFQNEAQLEKSRLLSDRFSAERPKGSFSTLEIQRTEQGDSAMYLCASSPPRGPGANYGYTFGSGTRLTVV.

In nucleotides, the CDR3 is TGTGCCAGCTCACCAGGAACAGGGAGAGTAATGAACACTGAAGCTTTCTTT. Amino acids: CASSPGTGRVMNTEAFF. The chain links TRBV18 to TRBJ1-1; the D gene is possibly TRBD1 (6 bases). The CDR3 has 17 amino acids. Trimming removed 2 bases from V and 0 bases from J, with 16 bases in between. Germline loops: CDR1 KGHSH, CDR2 LQKENI.

This chain connects TRBV9 to TRBJ2-2; 12 bases map to TRBD1. There are 16 residues in the CDR3. Germline V gene data show CDR1 as SGDLS and CDR2 as YYNGEE. V dropped 3 bases and J dropped 6; count of bases not matched to a gene: 6. CDR3 sequence reads: CASSAPGQGASGELFF. Here the CDR3 DNA reads TGTGCCAGCAGCGCACCGGGACAGGGGGCATCCGGGGAGCTGTTTTTT.

The chain carries TRBV19 and TRBJ2-1, with a possible D match to TRBD2 (5 bases). V lost 5 bases and J 3 bases, leaving 14 bases between the germline ends. The CDR3 covers 15 residues. The germline V gene has CDR1 LNHDA and CDR2 SQIVND (reference sequence). Here the CDR3 DNA reads TGTGCCAGTAGTGGTGCTCACGGACTCTACAATGAGCAGTTCTTC. As protein: CASSGAHGLYNEQFF.

The chain links TRBV6-5 to TRBJ1-4; a weak D match, TRBD1 (6 bases). Germline values: CDR1 MNHEY, CDR2 SVGAGI. V lost 0 bases, J lost 7 bases, and 12 bases lay in between. The CDR3 runs to 15 residues. The CDR3: CASSYSGQTGEKLFF. The CDR3 region has the DNA TGTGCCAGCAGTTACTCAGGACAGACAGGTGAAAAACTGTTTTTT.

This chain uses TRBV4-1 with TRBJ1-5; 9 nucleotides align to TRBD1. J gave up 7 bases and V 4 bases, and 5 bases lay outside the gene matches. The CDR3 contains 14 residues. CDR1 MGHRA and CDR2 YSYEKL come from the germline V gene. The CDR3: CASSPGQGFQPQHF. Here the CDR3 DNA reads TGCGCCAGCAGCCCGGGACAGGGTTTCCAGCCCCAGCATTTT.

The rearrangement uses TRBV15 and TRBJ1-2, with TRBD1 matching 10 bases. The CDR3 runs 16 residues. The trim removed 0 bases at V and 8 bases at J, leaving 9 bases unmatched. Germline V lookup: CDR1 LNHNV, CDR2 YYDKDF (reference sequence). The CDR3 protein is CATSRDRDRGAWGYTF. As DNA, the CDR3 is TGTGCCACCAGCAGAGATAGGGACAGGGGCGCATGGGGCTACACCTTC.

The chain has TRBV27 and TRBJ1-1; weak D call: TRBD1 (5 bases). V was trimmed by 2 bases and J by 4 bases, leaving 17 bases between them. This CDR3 is 16 amino acids long. CDR1 is MNHEY, CDR2 SMNVEV, per germline (reference sequence). The chain's CDR3 is CASSLMAGYSRTEAFF. CDR3 DNA sequence: TGTGCCAGCAGTTTAATGGCAGGGTACTCTCGCACTGAAGCTTTCTTT.

The chain carries TRBV5-1 and TRBJ2-2; 7 bases are a match to TRBD1. The CDR3 runs 16 residues. Germline-derived CDR1 and CDR2 are SGHRS and YFSETQ. Trimming at V came to 4 bases and at J to 0 bases, leaving 6 bases not matched to a gene. The CDR3 reads CASSRTGTANTGELFF. DNA for the CDR3: TGCGCCAGCAGCCGGACCGGGACAGCGAACACCGGGGAGCTGTTTTTT.

The chain combines TRBV28 with TRBJ1-1; tentative D call: TRBD1 (6 bases). The CDR3 consists of 13 residues. Germline V gene lookup returns CDR1 MDHEN and CDR2 SYDVKM. V was cut by 11 bases and J by 3 bases, with 16 bases left in between. As DNA, the CDR3 is TGTGCCGGCCGGGAAGGGGGGGACACTGAAGCTTTCTTT. It specifies CAGREGGDTEAFF.

The chain uses TRBV13 and TRBJ2-3; D remains ambiguous. V lost 6 bases, J lost 0 bases, and 4 bases lay in between. CDR1 and CDR2 from the germline V gene are PRHDT and FYEKMQ (reference sequence). This CDR3 has 12 amino acids. The CDR3 region has the DNA TGTGCCAGCAGGACTAGCACAGATACGCAGTATTTT. Amino acid sequence: CASRTSTDTQYF.

The chain joins TRBV5-4 to TRBJ1-3, with 10 bases that match TRBD1. The ends lost 3 bases at V and 0 bases at J; junction bases unmatched: 15. This CDR3 has 20 amino acids. Germline CDR1 SGHNT, CDR2 YYREEE (reference sequence). CDR3 protein: CASSSGRTGGADSSGNTIYF. In nucleotides, the CDR3 is TGTGCCAGCAGCTCCGGGAGGACAGGGGGAGCTGATTCCTCTGGAAACACCATATATTTT.

V gene TRBV7-9 combines with J gene TRBJ1-5; 7 nucleotides agree with TRBD1. CDR1 and CDR2 (germline): SEHNR, FQNEAQ (reference sequence). This CDR3 is 16 amino acids long. Trimming removed 4 bases from V and 4 bases from J; junction bases left unmatched: 10. The CDR3 nucleotides are TGTGCCAGCAGCTATGGTAGGGGGCTCGGTAATCAGCCCCAGCATTTT. It specifies CASSYGRGLGNQPQHF. The whole variable domain, filled in from reference TRBV7-9 and TRBJ1-5, reads DTGVSQNPRHKITKRGQNVTFRCDPISEHNRLYWYRQTLGQGPEFLTYFQNEAQLEKSRLLSDRFSAERPKGSFSTLEIQRTEQGDSAMYLCASSYGRGLGNQPQHFGDGTRLSIL.

The chain is built from TRBV18 and TRBJ1-1, with D maybe TRBD1 (5 bases). This CDR3 spans 12 amino acids. Germline CDR1 is KGHSH and CDR2 is LQKENI. The V and J ends lost 2 bases and 6 bases respectively, with 7 bases between them. The CDR3 DNA follows: TGTGCCAGCTCACCAGCGGGACCTGAAGCTTTCTTT. Translating it yields CASSPAGPEAFF.

This chain links TRBV7-9 with TRBJ1-2, with D unclear. CDR3 length: 13 amino acids. The germline V gene has CDR1 SEHNR and CDR2 FQNEAQ (reference sequence). Trimming cost V 1 base and J 8 bases, with 11 bases left between them. The CDR3 DNA follows: TGTGCCAGCAGCTTAGGGGGAGGGTCCGGCTACACCTTC. Translated, it gives CASSLGGGSGYTF.

V usage is TRBV3-1 (or the pseudogene TRBV3-2) and J usage is TRBJ2-1, with D perhaps matching TRBD2 (6 bases). V lost 4 bases and J lost 6, with 13 bases in between. The CDR3 contains 14 residues. Germline-derived CDR1 and CDR2 are LGHDT and YNNKEL (reference sequence). Written as DNA, the CDR3 is TGTGCCAGCAGCCTGGAGGGTTCGTCCAATGAGCAGTTCTTC. Translation gives CASSLEGSSNEQFF.

The V and J genes are TRBV6-7 and TRBJ1-4, with 10 bases that match TRBD1. TRBV6-7 is placed among ORFs of uncertain function. CDR3 size: 18 residues. With 4 bases clipped from V and 8 bases from J, the junction kept 16 bases outside the gene matches. This chain's CDR3 is CASSWPNRRDRGREKLFF. CDR3 DNA sequence: TGTGCCAGCAGTTGGCCGAACCGGCGGGACAGGGGAAGAGAAAAACTGTTTTTT.

This clone was counted a few times. The chain combines TRBV5-4 with TRBJ1-3; D perhaps matches TRBD1 (5 bases). Germline V gives CDR1 SGHNT, CDR2 YYREEE (reference sequence). The CDR3 extends over 15 amino acids. Trimming pared 1 base from V and 5 bases from J, leaving 13 bases between. The DNA of the CDR3 is TGTGCCAGCAGCTTGACGGGCAGGGATAGAAACACCATATATTTT. It specifies CASSLTGRDRNTIYF.